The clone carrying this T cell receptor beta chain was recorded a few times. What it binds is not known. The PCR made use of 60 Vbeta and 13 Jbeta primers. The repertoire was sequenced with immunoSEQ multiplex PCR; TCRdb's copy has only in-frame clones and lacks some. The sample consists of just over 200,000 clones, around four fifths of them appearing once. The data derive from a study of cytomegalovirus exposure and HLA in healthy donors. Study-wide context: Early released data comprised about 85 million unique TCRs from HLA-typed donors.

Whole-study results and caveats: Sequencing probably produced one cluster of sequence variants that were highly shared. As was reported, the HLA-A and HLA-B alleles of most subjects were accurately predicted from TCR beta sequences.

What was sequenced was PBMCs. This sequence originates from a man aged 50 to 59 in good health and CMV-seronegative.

CDR3 in DNA: TGTGCCAGCCGCGACAGAGCTTTGAACACTGAAGCTTTCTTT. It translates to CASRDRALNTEAFF. J is TRBJ1-1 and V is TRBV27; maybe TRBD1 (5 bases). Trimming removed 8 bases at V and 0 bases at J, with 13 bases between. Germline CDR1 and CDR2: MNHEY and SMNVEV (reference sequence). CDR3 length equals 14 residues.